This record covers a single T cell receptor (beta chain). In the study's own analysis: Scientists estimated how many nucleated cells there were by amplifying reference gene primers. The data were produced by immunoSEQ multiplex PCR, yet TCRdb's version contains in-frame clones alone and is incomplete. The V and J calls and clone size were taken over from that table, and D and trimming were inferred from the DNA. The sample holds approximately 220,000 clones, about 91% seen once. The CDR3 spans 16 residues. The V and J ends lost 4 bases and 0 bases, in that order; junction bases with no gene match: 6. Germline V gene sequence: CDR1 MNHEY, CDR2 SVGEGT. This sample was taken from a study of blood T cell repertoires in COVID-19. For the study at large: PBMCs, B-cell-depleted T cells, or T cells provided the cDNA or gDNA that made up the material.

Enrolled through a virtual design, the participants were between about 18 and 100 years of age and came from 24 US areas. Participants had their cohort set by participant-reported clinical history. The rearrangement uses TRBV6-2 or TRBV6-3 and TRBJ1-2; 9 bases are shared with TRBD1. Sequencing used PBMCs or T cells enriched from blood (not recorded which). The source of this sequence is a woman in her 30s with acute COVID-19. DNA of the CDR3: TGTGCCAGCAGTTCCGGACAGGGGTCACCTAACTATGGCTACACCTTC. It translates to CASSSGQGSPNYGYTF.